This TCR beta chain was sequenced in a study of control samples from healthy donors and cancer patients. Here immunoSEQ multiplex PCR was the method, and the copy in TCRdb shows in-frame clones only, minus some. In total, the table holds some 190,000 clones. The sample consisted of blood. The TCR originated in a woman younger than 45 in good health.

This CDR3 reads CASSLGYGDKQETQYF. DNA for the CDR3: TGTGCCAGCAGCTTAGGATATGGGGACAAACAAGAGACCCAGTACTTC. V is TRBV7-3 and J is TRBJ2-5; D perhaps matches TRBD1 (6 bases). Germline lookup yields CDR1 SGHTA and CDR2 FQGTGA. The CDR3 has 16 amino acids. Trimming shortened V by 2 bases and J by 2 bases, and 15 bases separated the two germline ends.